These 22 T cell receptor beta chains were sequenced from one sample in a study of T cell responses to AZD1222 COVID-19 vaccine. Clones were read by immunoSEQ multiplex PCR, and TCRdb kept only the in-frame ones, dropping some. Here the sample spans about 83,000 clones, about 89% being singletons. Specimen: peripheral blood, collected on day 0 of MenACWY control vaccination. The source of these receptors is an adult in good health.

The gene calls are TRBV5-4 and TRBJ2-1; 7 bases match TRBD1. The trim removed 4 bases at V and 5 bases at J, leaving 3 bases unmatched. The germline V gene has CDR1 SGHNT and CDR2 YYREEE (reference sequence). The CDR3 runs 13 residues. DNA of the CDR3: TGTGCCAGCAGCCCGGACAGGAACAATGAGCAGTTCTTC. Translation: CASSPDRNNEQFF.

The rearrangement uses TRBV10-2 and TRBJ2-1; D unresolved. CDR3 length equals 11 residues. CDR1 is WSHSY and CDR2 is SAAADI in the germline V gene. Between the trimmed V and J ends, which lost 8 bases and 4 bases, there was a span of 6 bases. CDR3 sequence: CASAVYNEQFF. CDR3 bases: TGCGCCAGCGCGGTTTACAATGAGCAGTTCTTC.

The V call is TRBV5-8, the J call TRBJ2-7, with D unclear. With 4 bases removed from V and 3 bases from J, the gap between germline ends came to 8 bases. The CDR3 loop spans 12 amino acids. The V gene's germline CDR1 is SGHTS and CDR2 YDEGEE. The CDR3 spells CASSTPSYEQYF. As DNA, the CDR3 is TGTGCCAGCAGCACCCCGAGCTACGAGCAGTACTTC.

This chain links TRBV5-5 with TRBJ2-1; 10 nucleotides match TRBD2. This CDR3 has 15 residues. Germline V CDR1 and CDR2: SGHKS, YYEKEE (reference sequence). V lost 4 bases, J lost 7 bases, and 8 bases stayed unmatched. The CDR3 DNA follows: TGTGCCAGCAGCCCCTCTAGCGGGAGACTGAATGAGCAGTTCTTC. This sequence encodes CASSPSSGRLNEQFF. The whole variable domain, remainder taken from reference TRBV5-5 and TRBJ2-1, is DAGVTQSPTHLIKTRGQQVTLRCSPISGHKSVSWYQQVLGQGPQFIFQYYEKEERGRGNFPDRFSARQFPNYSSELNVNALLLGDSALYLCASSPSSGRLNEQFFGPGTRLTVL.

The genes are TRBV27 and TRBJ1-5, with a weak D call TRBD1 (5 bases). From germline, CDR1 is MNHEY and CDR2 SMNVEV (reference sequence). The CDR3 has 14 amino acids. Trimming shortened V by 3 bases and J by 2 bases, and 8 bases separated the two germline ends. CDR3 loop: CASSFRGGNQPQHF. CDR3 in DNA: TGTGCCAGCAGTTTCCGGGGGGGCAATCAGCCCCAGCATTTT.

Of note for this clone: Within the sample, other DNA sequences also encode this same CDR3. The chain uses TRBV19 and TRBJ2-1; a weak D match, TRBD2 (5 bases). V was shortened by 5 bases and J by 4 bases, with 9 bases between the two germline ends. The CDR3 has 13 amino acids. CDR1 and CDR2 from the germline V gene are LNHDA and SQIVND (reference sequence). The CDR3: CASSPRGYNEQFF. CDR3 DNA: TGTGCCAGTAGTCCCCGGGGATACAATGAGCAGTTCTTC.

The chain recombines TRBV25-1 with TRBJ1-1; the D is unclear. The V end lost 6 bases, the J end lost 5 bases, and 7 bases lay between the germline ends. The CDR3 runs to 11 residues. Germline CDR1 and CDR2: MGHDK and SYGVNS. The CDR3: CASSVGTEAFF. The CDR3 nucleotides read TGTGCCAGCAGCGTGGGAACTGAAGCTTTCTTT.

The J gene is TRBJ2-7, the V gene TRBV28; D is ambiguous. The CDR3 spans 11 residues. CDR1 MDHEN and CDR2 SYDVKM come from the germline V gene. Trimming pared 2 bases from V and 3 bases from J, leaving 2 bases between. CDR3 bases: TGTGCCAGCAGTTTAGGCTACGAGCAGTACTTC. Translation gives CASSLGYEQYF.

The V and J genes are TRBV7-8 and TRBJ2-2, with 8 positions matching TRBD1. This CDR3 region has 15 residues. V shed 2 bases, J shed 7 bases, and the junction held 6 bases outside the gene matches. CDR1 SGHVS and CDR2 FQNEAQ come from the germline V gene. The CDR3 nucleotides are TGTGCCAGCAGCTTATCCGGGACAGGCGACGGGGAGCTGTTTTTT. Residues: CASSLSGTGDGELFF.

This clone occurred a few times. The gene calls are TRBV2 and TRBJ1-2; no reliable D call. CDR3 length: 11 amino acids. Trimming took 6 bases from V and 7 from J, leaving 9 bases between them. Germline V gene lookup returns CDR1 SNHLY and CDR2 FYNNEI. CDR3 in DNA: TGTGCCAGCAGGGGCGAGGTTGGCTACACCTTC. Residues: CASRGEVGYTF.

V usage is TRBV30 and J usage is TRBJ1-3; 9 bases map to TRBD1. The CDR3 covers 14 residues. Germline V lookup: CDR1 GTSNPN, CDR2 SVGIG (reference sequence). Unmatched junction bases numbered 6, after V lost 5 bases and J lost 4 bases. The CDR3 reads CAWEDRGAGNTIYF. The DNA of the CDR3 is TGTGCCTGGGAGGACAGGGGAGCAGGAAACACCATATATTTT.

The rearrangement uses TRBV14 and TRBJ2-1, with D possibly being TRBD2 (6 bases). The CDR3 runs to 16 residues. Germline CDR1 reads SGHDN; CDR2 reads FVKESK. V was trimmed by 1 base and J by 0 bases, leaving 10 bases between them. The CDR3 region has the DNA TGTGCCAGCAGCCAAGTTGACGGGAGCTCCTACAATGAGCAGTTCTTC. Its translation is CASSQVDGSSYNEQFF. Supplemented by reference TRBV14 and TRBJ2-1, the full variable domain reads EAGVTQFPSHSVIEKGQTVTLRCDPISGHDNLYWYRRVMGKEIKFLLHFVKESKQDESGMPNNRFLAERTGGTYSTLKVQPAELEDSGVYFCASSQVDGSSYNEQFFGPGTRLTVL.

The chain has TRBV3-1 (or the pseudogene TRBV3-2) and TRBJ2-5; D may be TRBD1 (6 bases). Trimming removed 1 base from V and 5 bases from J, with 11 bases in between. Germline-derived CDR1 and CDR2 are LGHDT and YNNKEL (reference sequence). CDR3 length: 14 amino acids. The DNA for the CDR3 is TGTGCCAGCAGCCAAGTCACAGGGTGGGAGACCCAGTACTTC. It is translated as CASSQVTGWETQYF.

CDR3 amino acids: CASRSSGGSSYNEQFF. Written as DNA, the CDR3 is TGTGCCAGCAGGTCTTCGGGCGGGAGCTCCTACAATGAGCAGTTCTTC. The chain carries TRBV5-8 and TRBJ2-1, with 7 bases identical to TRBD2. The junction had 8 bases not matched to a gene; V was cut back by 5 bases and J by 0 bases. The CDR3 contains 16 residues. The germline gives CDR1 SGHTS, CDR2 YDEGEE.

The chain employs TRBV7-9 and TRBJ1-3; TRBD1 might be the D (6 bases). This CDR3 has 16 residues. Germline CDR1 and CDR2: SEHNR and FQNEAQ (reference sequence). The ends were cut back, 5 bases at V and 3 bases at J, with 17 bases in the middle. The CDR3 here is CASSPRGATSGNTIYF. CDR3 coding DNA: TGTGCCAGCAGCCCAAGGGGGGCGACCAGTGGAAACACCATATATTTT.

The CDR3 nucleotides read TGCGCCAGCAGCCAAGAGGAGCGGGGCTACGAGCAGTACTTC. Translating gives CASSQEERGYEQYF. The chain combines TRBV4-1 with TRBJ2-7; 7 positions agree with TRBD2. CDR3 length equals 14 residues. Unmatched junction bases numbered 2, after V lost 0 bases and J lost 3 bases. CDR1 is MGHRA, CDR2 YSYEKL, per germline.

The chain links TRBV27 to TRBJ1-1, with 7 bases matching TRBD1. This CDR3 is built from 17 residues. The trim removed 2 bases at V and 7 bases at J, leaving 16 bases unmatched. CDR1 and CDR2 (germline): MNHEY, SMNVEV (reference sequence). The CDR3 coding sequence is TGTGCCAGCAGTTTAAGGACAGGCGAATTGGTGAGGGATGAAGCTTTCTTT. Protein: CASSLRTGELVRDEAFF.

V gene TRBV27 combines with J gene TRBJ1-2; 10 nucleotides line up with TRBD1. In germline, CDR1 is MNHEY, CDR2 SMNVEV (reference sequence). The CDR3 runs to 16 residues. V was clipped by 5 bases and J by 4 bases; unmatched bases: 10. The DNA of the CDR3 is TGTGCCAGCAGTCCGACAGGGGGCGCGGTGGGCTATGGCTACACCTTC. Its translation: CASSPTGGAVGYGYTF.

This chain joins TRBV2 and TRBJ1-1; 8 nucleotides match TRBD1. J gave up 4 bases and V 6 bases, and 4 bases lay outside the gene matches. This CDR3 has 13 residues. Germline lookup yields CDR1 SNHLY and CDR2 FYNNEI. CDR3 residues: CASSPTGATEAFF. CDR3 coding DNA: TGTGCCAGCAGCCCGACAGGGGCCACTGAAGCTTTCTTT.

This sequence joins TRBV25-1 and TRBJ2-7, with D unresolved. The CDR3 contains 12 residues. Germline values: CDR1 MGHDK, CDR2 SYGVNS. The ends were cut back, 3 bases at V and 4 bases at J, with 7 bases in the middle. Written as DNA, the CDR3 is TGTGCCAGCAGTGACCCAGGATACGAGCAGTACTTC. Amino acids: CASSDPGYEQYF.

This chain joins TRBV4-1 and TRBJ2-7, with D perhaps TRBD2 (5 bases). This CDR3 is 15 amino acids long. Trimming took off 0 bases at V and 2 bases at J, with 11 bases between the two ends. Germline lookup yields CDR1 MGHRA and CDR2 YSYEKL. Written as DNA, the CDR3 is TGCGCCAGCAGCCAAGAGTGGCAGGAGGCCTACGAGCAGTACTTC. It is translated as CASSQEWQEAYEQYF.

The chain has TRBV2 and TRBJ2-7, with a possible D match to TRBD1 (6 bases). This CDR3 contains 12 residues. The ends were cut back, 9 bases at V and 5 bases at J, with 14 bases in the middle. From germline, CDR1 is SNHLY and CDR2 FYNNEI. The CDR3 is CASRLQGNEQYF. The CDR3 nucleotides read TGTGCCAGTCGTCTACAGGGAAACGAGCAGTACTTC.